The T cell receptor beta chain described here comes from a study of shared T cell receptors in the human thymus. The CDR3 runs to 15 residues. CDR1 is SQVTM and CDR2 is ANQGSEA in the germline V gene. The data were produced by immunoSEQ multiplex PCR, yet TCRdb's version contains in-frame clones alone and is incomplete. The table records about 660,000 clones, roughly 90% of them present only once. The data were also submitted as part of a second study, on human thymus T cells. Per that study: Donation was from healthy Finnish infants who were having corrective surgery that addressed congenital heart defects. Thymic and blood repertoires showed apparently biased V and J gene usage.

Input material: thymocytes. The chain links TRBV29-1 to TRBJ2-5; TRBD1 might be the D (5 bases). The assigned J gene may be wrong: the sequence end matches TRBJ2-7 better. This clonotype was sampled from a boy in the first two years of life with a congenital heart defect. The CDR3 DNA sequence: TGCAGCGCTGGTAACCGGACACTTAGCTCCTACGAGCAGTACTTC. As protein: CSAGNRTLSSYEQYF.